Shown below are 17 T cell receptor beta chains from a single sample sequenced in a study of T cell changes during pregnancy in multiple sclerosis. Clones were read by immunoSEQ multiplex PCR, and TCRdb kept only the in-frame ones, dropping some. There are under 75,000 clones in the sample; about 90% occur only once, and nearly 0.5% lies in the top ten. This specimen consisted of CD4+ T cells from peripheral blood mononuclear cells, obtained after pregnancy. The receptors come from a female donor in good health, enrolled as a control in a pregnancy study.

The rearrangement joins TRBV12-5 to TRBJ1-1; D not certain. This CDR3 has 14 residues. Trimming took off 2 bases at V and 9 bases at J, with 16 bases between the two ends. The germline V gene has CDR1 LGHNT and CDR2 FRNRAP. CDR3 sequence reads: CASGLHDSATKAFF. The CDR3 DNA follows: TGTGCTAGTGGTTTGCACGATAGTGCAACTAAAGCTTTCTTT.

This rearrangement joins TRBV12-5 to TRBJ2-1, with a tentative D call TRBD2 (7 bases). Deletions cut 1 base from V and 9 bases from J, with 22 bases between. CDR3 length: 17 amino acids. CDR1 is LGHNT, CDR2 FRNRAP, per germline. CDR3 amino acids: CASGLATRVGGPVEQFF. The CDR3 coding sequence is TGTGCTAGTGGTTTGGCGACCCGGGTCGGGGGGCCAGTTGAGCAGTTCTTC.

This clone is a singleton in its sample. This sequence joins TRBV5-4 and TRBJ1-4, with D possibly being TRBD1 (5 bases). Between the trimmed V and J ends, which lost 2 bases and 5 bases, there was a span of 13 bases. CDR3 length: 15 residues. CDR1 SGHNT and CDR2 YYREEE come from the germline V gene (reference sequence). CDR3 residues: CASSFGDSKNEKLFF. The CDR3 DNA reads TGTGCCAGCAGCTTCGGAGACAGTAAGAATGAAAAACTGTTTTTT.

The rearrangement uses TRBV7-3 and TRBJ1-1; maybe TRBD1 (5 bases). V was trimmed by 4 bases and J by 0 bases, leaving 6 bases between them. Germline V lookup: CDR1 SGHTA, CDR2 FQGTGA. There are 13 residues in the CDR3. CDR3 coding DNA: TGTGCCAGCAGCTCACAGGTGAACACTGAAGCTTTCTTT. Residues: CASSSQVNTEAFF.

The CDR3 bases are TGTGCTAGTGGTTTGGTAAACTCCTATGGCTACACCTTC. Its translation: CASGLVNSYGYTF. The chain employs TRBV12-5 and TRBJ1-2, with D unresolved. The V end was cut by 0 bases, the J end by 4 bases, with 6 bases between. This CDR3 spans 13 amino acids. CDR1 is LGHNT and CDR2 is FRNRAP in the germline V gene.

A single count supports this clone. The rearrangement uses TRBV18 and TRBJ1-5; TRBD1 matches 10 bases. Trimming cost V 2 bases and J 3 bases; bases outside gene matches: 1. Germline-derived CDR1 and CDR2 are KGHSH and LQKENI. This CDR3 has 15 residues. CDR3 protein: CASSPGTGVNQPQHF. CDR3 bases: TGTGCCAGCTCACCAGGGACAGGGGTCAATCAGCCCCAGCATTTT.

The chain joins TRBV9 to TRBJ2-3; D ambiguous. This CDR3 spans 14 amino acids. CDR1 is SGDLS and CDR2 is YYNGEE in the germline V gene. The V end lost 3 bases, the J end lost 2 bases, and 10 bases lay between the germline ends. The CDR3 spells CASSADSTTDTQYF. The DNA of the CDR3 is TGTGCCAGCAGCGCCGACTCCACCACAGATACGCAGTATTTT.

The chain carries TRBV7-9 and TRBJ1-5, with D unclear. This CDR3 has 13 residues. V lost 3 bases, J lost 6 bases, and 9 bases lay in between. In germline, CDR1 is SEHNR, CDR2 FQNEAQ (reference sequence). This CDR3 reads CASSFLEFQPQHF. For the CDR3, the DNA is TGTGCCAGCAGCTTTTTAGAGTTTCAGCCCCAGCATTTT.

The table lists this clone with a count of one. This rearrangement joins TRBV5-4 to TRBJ2-2; 12 bases match TRBD2. CDR1 and CDR2 from the germline V gene are SGHNT and YYREEE (reference sequence). V lost 1 base, J lost 4 bases, and 5 bases stayed unmatched. This CDR3 comprises 17 residues. CDR3 nucleotides: TGTGCCAGCAGCTTGACTAGCGGGGGGAAGGGCACCGGGGAGCTGTTTTTT. Its protein is CASSLTSGGKGTGELFF.

The rearrangement uses TRBV29-1 and TRBJ1-2, with TRBD1 as a possible D gene (5 bases). Trimming left V 5 bases short and J 2 bases short, with 12 bases between. CDR3 size: 13 residues. The germline gives CDR1 SQVTM, CDR2 ANQGSEA. This CDR3 is CSVRGRVNYGYTF. The CDR3 coding sequence is TGCAGCGTTAGGGGCAGGGTGAACTATGGCTACACCTTC.

V gene TRBV2 combines with J gene TRBJ2-1; 12 nucleotides align to TRBD2. This CDR3 is 18 amino acids long. The junction had 9 bases not matched to a gene; V was cut back by 3 bases and J by 3 bases. The germline CDR1 and CDR2 sequences are SNHLY and FYNNEI. The CDR3 DNA follows: TGTGCCAGCAGTGAGCGTCTAGCGGGGGGGCCGATCTACAATGAGCAGTTCTTC. Translation gives CASSERLAGGPIYNEQFF.

This chain joins TRBV21-1 and TRBJ1-6. TRBV21-1 is classified as a pseudogene. The CDR3 covers 16 residues. The CDR3 coding sequence is TGTGCCAGCAGCAAAGCGGAGGGGGGGGTGGTTTCACCCCTCCACTTT. This codes for CASSKAEGGVVSPLHF.

The chain has TRBV9 and TRBJ2-5; D is possibly TRBD1 (5 bases). This CDR3 spans 16 amino acids. Germline V CDR1 and CDR2: SGDLS, YYNGEE. Between the trimmed V and J ends, which lost 0 bases and 5 bases, there was a span of 17 bases. The CDR3 spells CASSVGGQDWVETQYF. CDR3 nucleotides: TGTGCCAGCAGCGTAGGAGGACAAGACTGGGTTGAGACCCAGTACTTC.

Concerning this clone itself: The same CDR3 arises from other DNA sequences in this sample as well. This sequence joins TRBV5-1 and TRBJ1-2; the D gene is possibly TRBD1 (6 bases). V gave up 2 bases and J gave up 2 bases, with 7 bases separating them. CDR1 and CDR2 from the germline V gene are SGHRS and YFSETQ. The CDR3 is 13 amino acids. CDR3 nucleotide sequence: TGCGCCAGCAGCTTACAGGGAAACTATGGCTACACCTTC. It codes for CASSLQGNYGYTF.

J is TRBJ1-1 and V is TRBV4-1; TRBD1 is a possible D gene (5 bases). The CDR3 is 15 residues long. Germline CDR1 MGHRA, CDR2 YSYEKL. V lost 1 base to trimming and J lost 0 bases, with 9 bases between them. In DNA, the CDR3 is TGCGCCAGCAGCCAAGTACAGGTCATGAACACTGAAGCTTTCTTT. It codes for CASSQVQVMNTEAFF.

V and J are TRBV2 and TRBJ2-2; tentatively, D is TRBD2 (5 bases). The CDR3 has 15 residues. Germline values: CDR1 SNHLY, CDR2 FYNNEI. Trimming left V 5 bases short and J 2 bases short, with 12 bases between. CDR3 in DNA: TGTGCCAGCAGTAGGGAGACGCCAAACACCGGGGAGCTGTTTTTT. Its protein product is CASSRETPNTGELFF. Combining the CDR3 with reference TRBV2 and TRBJ2-2 gives the whole variable domain EPEVTQTPSHQVTQMGQEVILRCVPISNHLYFYWYRQILGQKVEFLVSFYNNEISEKSEIFDDQFSVERPDGSNFTLKIRSTKLEDSAMYFCASSRETPNTGELFFGEGSRLTVL.

This clone came up a few times. This chain links TRBV14 with TRBJ1-1, with a weak D call TRBD1 (5 bases). V lost 7 bases and J 4 bases, leaving 16 bases between the germline ends. Per the germline V gene, CDR1 is SGHDN and CDR2 is FVKESK. CDR3 length equals 14 residues. Here the CDR3 reads CASNRGESFTEAFF. CDR3 in DNA: TGTGCCAGCAACCGGGGGGAATCATTCACTGAAGCTTTCTTT.